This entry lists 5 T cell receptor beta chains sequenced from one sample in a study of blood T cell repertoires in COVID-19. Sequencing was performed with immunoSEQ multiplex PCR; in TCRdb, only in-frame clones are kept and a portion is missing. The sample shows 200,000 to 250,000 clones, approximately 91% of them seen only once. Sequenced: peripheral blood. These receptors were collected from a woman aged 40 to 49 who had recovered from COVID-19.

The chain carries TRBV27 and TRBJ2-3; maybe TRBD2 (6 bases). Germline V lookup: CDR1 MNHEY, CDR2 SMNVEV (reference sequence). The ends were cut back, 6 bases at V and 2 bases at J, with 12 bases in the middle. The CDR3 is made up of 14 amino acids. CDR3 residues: CASRSSGVTDTQYF. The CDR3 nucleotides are TGTGCCAGCAGGTCGTCGGGGGTCACAGATACGCAGTATTTT.

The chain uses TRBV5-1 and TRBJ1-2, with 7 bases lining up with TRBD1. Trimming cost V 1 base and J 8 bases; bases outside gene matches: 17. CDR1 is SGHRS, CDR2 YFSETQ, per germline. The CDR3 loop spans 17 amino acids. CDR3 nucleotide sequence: TGCGCCAGCAGCTTGTTTCAACAGGGGACGCGGTTTCAGGGCTACACCTTC. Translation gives CASSLFQQGTRFQGYTF.

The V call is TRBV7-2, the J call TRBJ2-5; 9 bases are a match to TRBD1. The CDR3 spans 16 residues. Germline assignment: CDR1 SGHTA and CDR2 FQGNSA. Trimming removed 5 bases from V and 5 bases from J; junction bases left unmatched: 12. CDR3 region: CASSGTGTGQRETQYF. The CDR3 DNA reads TGTGCCAGCAGCGGAACCGGGACAGGGCAGAGGGAGACCCAGTACTTC.

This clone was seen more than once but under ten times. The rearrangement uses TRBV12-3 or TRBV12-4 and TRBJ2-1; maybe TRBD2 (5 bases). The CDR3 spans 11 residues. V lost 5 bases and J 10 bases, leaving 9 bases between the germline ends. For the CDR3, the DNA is TGTGCCAGCAGTCCCTCGGGGGAGCAGTTCTTC. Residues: CASSPSGEQFF.

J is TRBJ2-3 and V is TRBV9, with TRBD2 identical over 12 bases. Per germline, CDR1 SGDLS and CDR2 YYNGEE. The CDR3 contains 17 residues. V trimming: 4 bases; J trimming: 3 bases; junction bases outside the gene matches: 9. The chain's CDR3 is CASSLRTSGDPTDTQYF. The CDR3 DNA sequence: TGTGCCAGCAGCCTCCGGACTAGCGGGGATCCTACAGATACGCAGTATTTT.